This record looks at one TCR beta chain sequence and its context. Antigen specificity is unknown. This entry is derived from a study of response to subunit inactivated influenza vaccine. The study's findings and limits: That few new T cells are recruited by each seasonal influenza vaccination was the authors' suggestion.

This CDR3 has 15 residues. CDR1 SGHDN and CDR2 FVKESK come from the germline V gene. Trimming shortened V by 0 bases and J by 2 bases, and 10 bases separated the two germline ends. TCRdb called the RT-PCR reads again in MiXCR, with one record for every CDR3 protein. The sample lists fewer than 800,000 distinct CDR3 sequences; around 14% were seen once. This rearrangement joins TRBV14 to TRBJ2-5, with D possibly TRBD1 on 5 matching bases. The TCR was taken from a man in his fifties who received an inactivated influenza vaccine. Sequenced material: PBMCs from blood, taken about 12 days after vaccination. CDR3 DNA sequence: TGTGCCAGCAGCCAAGATGGGGCCTCACAAGAGACCCAGTACTTC. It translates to CASSQDGASQETQYF.